A selection of T cell receptor beta chains follows, all from one sample in a study of T cells in localized non-small cell lung cancer. Here immunoSEQ multiplex PCR was the method, and the copy in TCRdb shows in-frame clones only, minus some. The table records approximately 10,000 clones, 90% of them present only once. The specimen comprised peripheral blood, sampled before any cancer treatment. These receptors all stem from an older male donor with stage III lung adenocarcinoma. The CDR3 runs from the conserved cysteine through the conserved F or W. A D gene is named only where the DNA matches it firmly. A row's size may be missing; if present it is once, few, many or a size class.

>TRBV6-1|-|TRBJ2-1|TRBD2
TGTGCCAGCAGTGAAGCGCTAGGTCTAGCGGTGCAGTTCTTC
CASSEALGLAVQFF
>TRBV28|-|TRBJ1-5|TRBD1
TGTGCCAGCAGACCTTCCGGGACAGGCCATCAGCCCCAGCATTTT
CASRPSGTGHQPQHF
>TRBV5-4|-|TRBJ1-1|-
TGTGCCAGCAGCTTGGGACGGGTCCCTGAAGCTTTCTTT
CASSLGRVPEAFF
>TRBV28|-|TRBJ2-5|TRBD2
TGTGCCAGCAGGGCGGGAGTAGAGGAGACCCAGTACTTC
CASRAGVEETQYF
>TRBV2|once|TRBJ1-1|-
TGTGCCAGCAAATCAGAGATTAACACTGAAGCTTTCTTT
CASKSEINTEAFF
>TRBV19|-|TRBJ1-5|-
TGTGCCAGTAAGCCAGAAGGAAGCAATCAGCCCCAGCATTTT
CASKPEGSNQPQHF
>TRBV7-2|-|TRBJ2-5|-
-
CASSFGLGSLPDF
>TRBV7-2|-|TRBJ1-1|-
TGTGCCAGCAGCCCCACAGGTTTGAACACTGAAGCTTTCTTT
CASSPTGLNTEAFF
>TRBV5-1|few|TRBJ1-2|-
TGCGCCAGCAGCTTGGGTGAGATGATGTCGGGCTACACCTTC
CASSLGEMMSGYTF
>TRBV5-4|once|TRBJ1-1|-
TGTGCCAGCAGTCGTCTTCTTCGACAGGACATGAACACTGAAGCTTTCTTT
CASSRLLRQDMNTEAFF
>TRBV7-6|-|TRBJ1-2|-
TGTGCCAGCAGCATGGGGGTGCGGGGCTATGGCTACACCTTC
CASSMGVRGYGYTF
>TRBV10-3|-|TRBJ1-2|-
TGTGCCATCAGCCCCAGGGAGGGTGGCTACACCTTC
CAISPREGGYTF
>TRBV5-6|-|TRBJ1-5|-
TGTGCCAGCAGCATGACGAGTAATCAGCCCCAGCATTTT
CASSMTSNQPQHF
>TRBV7-8|-|TRBJ1-3|-
TGTGCCAGCAGCTTAGACGGCTCCTCTGGAAACACCATATATTTT
CASSLDGSSGNTIYF
>TRBV25-1|-|TRBJ2-1|-
TGTGCCAGCAGTGGTTACAATGAGCAGTTCTTC
CASSGYNEQFF
>TRBV28|-|TRBJ2-1|TRBD2
TGTGCCTATAGCGGGAGCTGGGAGAATGAGCAGTTCTTC
CAYSGSWENEQFF
>TRBV9|-|TRBJ1-5|-
TGTGCCAGCACTCTGGCCCAGCATTTT
CASTLAQHF
>TRBV30|-|TRBJ1-1|-
TGTGCCTGGAGGACAATGAACACTGAAGCTTTCTTT
CAWRTMNTEAFF
>TRBV4-2|once|TRBJ1-2|-
TGTGCCAGCAGCCAAGGACCGGGAGGAGATTATGGCTACACCTTC
CASSQGPGGDYGYTF
>TRBV7-7|-|TRBJ2-1|-
TGTGCCAGCAGCTTATCTTCGTCTAGCGTGAATGAGCAGTTCTTC
CASSLSSSSVNEQFF
>TRBV5-1|once|TRBJ2-5|-
TGCGCCAGCAGCCCGCAGGGGCTACAGGTTGAGACCCAGTACTTC
CASSPQGLQVETQYF
>TRBV10-1|-|TRBJ2-2|TRBD1
TGCGCCAGCAGTGAGAGGGGGACAGGGCATACCGGGGAGCTGTTTTTT
CASSERGTGHTGELFF
>TRBV27|-|TRBJ2-1|-
TGTGCCAGCAGTTTAGGGCTACCAGGGCCCCACAATGAGCAGTTCTTC
CASSLGLPGPHNEQFF
>TRBV5-4|once|TRBJ2-7|-
TGTGCCAGCAGCTTGGACAAGAAGAGGGAGCAGTACTTC
CASSLDKKREQYF
>TRBV7-9|once|TRBJ2-1|-
TGTGCCAGCAGCTTCGGGGGCTCCTACAATGAGCAGTTCTTC
CASSFGGSYNEQFF
>TRBV12-2|-|TRBJ2-5|-
TGTGCAAGTCGCAAAGGGCAAGAGACCCAGTACTTC
CASRKGQETQYF
>TRBV6-1|once|TRBJ1-4|-
TGTGCCAGCAGTGAAAATTGGGGCGCGGATGAAAAACTGTTTTTT
CASSENWGADEKLFF
>TRBV9|once|TRBJ1-5|-
TGTGCCAGCAGCGTGAGCAGCTCGGAAGGGCCCCAGCATTTT
CASSVSSSEGPQHF
>TRBV7-9|-|TRBJ2-2|-
TGTGCCAGCCAGGGCGTCGGGGCCGGGGAGCTGTTTTTT
CASQGVGAGELFF
>TRBV28|-|TRBJ1-6|-
TGTGCCAGCAGCAGGTACGGGAGCTCCTATAATTCACCCCTCCACTTT
CASSRYGSSYNSPLHF
>TRBV5-1|-|TRBJ1-5|-
TGCGCCAGCAGCTTGGAGGGAGATCGGCCCCAGCATTTT
CASSLEGDRPQHF
>TRBV7-9|-|TRBJ2-2|TRBD2
TGTGCCAGCAGCTTAGTCAGCGGGAGCCCCGGGGAGCTGTTTTTT
CASSLVSGSPGELFF
>TRBV18|-|TRBJ2-5|-
TGTGCCAGCTCACCCGGTCAAGAGACCCAGTACTTC
CASSPGQETQYF
>TRBV6-1|-|TRBJ2-2|TRBD1
TGTGCCAGCAGTGAAAACCCCGGGACAGCCGGGGAGCTGTTTTTT
CASSENPGTAGELFF
>TRBV27|-|TRBJ1-4|-
TGTGCCAGCAGTTCCATCGACGGGGCAAGAGAAAAACTGTTTTTT
CASSSIDGAREKLFF
>TRBV18|-|TRBJ2-2|-
TGTGCCAGCTCACCATATCCATTTTTGAACACCGGGGAGCTGTTTTTT
CASSPYPFLNTGELFF
>TRBV18|-|TRBJ2-2|-
TGTGCCAGCTCAGGAACCCAAGAAACCGGGGAGCTGTTTTTT
CASSGTQETGELFF
>TRBV9|-|TRBJ2-3|-
TGTGCCAGCAGCGTGAGCGGCCCTAGCACAGATACGCAGTATTTT
CASSVSGPSTDTQYF
>TRBV18|-|TRBJ1-2|TRBD1
TGTGCCAGCTCACCACAGGACAGGGGGTTCTATGGCTACACCTTC
CASSPQDRGFYGYTF
>TRBV5-1|-|TRBJ2-1|TRBD1
TGCGCCAGCACCATGGGACAGGGCTACAATGAGCAGTTCTTC
CASTMGQGYNEQFF
>TRBV5-4|-|TRBJ1-2|-
TGTGCCAGCAGCTTGGCAGGGTATGGCTACACCTTC
CASSLAGYGYTF
>TRBV25-1|-|TRBJ2-5|-
TGTGCCAGCAGTCCCCCCAGGGCTTGGACCCAGTACTTC
CASSPPRAWTQYF
>TRBV18|-|TRBJ2-1|TRBD1
TGTGCCAGCTCACCACCCGGAGCAGGGGGCAATGAGCAGTTCTTC
CASSPPGAGGNEQFF
>TRBV29-1|once|TRBJ2-2|TRBD1
TGCAGCGTTCCTCGGACAGGGAACACCGGGGAGCTGTTTTTT
CSVPRTGNTGELFF
>TRBV5-1|once|TRBJ1-4|-
TGCGCCAGCGGGGTGGGCACTAATGAAAAACTGTTTTTT
CASGVGTNEKLFF
>TRBV6-1|-|TRBJ2-5|-
TGTGCCAGCACCAACCCAGTAAAGACCCAGTACTTC
CASTNPVKTQYF
>TRBV4-1|-|TRBJ1-1|-
TGCGCCAGCAGCCAAGGAAATCTGCCCGGCAGCAAAGCTTTCTTT
CASSQGNLPGSKAFF
>TRBV28|-|TRBJ2-7|-
TGTGCCAGCAGTTTTCTCTACGAGCAGTACTTC
CASSFLYEQYF
>TRBV6-1|-|TRBJ1-1|-
TGTGCCAGCAGATTCGACACTGAAGCTTTCTTT
CASRFDTEAFF
>TRBV6-1|-|TRBJ2-7|-
TGTGCCAGCAGTTTGAACAGGGATGCCTACGAGCAGTACTTC
CASSLNRDAYEQYF
>TRBV4-2|-|TRBJ2-4|-
TGTGCCAGCAGCCAAGAATCTTTCGCTAGGATCGGCAAAAACATTCAGTACTTC
CASSQESFARIGKNIQYF
>TRBV30|-|TRBJ1-2|-
TGTGCCTGTGACACATGGATTCGGAGCGTCGACTATGGCTACACCTTC
CACDTWIRSVDYGYTF
>TRBV10-3|-|TRBJ2-3|-
TGTGCCACCCTGGGGGGCCCGGATACGCAGTATTTT
CATLGGPDTQYF
>TRBV6-5|-|TRBJ1-1|TRBD1
TGTGCCAGCAGTTACCAGACAGGGGTCGCTTTCTTT
CASSYQTGVAFF
>TRBV11-2|-|TRBJ2-7|TRBD1
TGTGCCAGCAGCTTTAACAGGGGTCGCCCCTACGAGCAGTACTTC
CASSFNRGRPYEQYF
>TRBV5-6|-|TRBJ2-4|-
TGTGCCAGCAGCCTGGCCGGTCCAGGGGACATTCAGTACTTC
CASSLAGPGDIQYF
>TRBV30|once|TRBJ2-2|-
TGTGCCTGGAGTGTACGTCAGATTAACACCGGGGAGCTGTTTTTT
CAWSVRQINTGELFF
>TRBV28|-|TRBJ2-2|-
TGTGCCAGCAGTACCTGGGACCGAACGAACACCGGGGAGCTGTTTTTT
CASSTWDRTNTGELFF